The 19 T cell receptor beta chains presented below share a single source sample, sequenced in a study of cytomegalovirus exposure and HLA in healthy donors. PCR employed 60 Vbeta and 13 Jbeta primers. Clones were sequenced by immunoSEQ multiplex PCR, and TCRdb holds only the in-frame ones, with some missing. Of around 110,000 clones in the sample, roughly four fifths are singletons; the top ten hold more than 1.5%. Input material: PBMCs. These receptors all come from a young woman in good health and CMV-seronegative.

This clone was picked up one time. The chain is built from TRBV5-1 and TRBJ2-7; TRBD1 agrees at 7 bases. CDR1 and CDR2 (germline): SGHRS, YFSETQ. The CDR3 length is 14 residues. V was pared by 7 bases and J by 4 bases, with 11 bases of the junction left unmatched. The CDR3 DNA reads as TGCGCCAGCCGAGACCGGGACAGAACTTACGAGCAGTACTTC. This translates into CASRDRDRTYEQYF.

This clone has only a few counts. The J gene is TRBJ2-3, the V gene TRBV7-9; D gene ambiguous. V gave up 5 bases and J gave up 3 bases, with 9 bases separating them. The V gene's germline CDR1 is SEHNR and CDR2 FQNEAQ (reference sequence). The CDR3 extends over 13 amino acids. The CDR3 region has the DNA TGTGCCAGCAGCCTACTTCGGACAGATACGCAGTATTTT. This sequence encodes CASSLLRTDTQYF. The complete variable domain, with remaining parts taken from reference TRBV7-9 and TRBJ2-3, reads DTGVSQNPRHKITKRGQNVTFRCDPISEHNRLYWYRQTLGQGPEFLTYFQNEAQLEKSRLLSDRFSAERPKGSFSTLEIQRTEQGDSAMYLCASSLLRTDTQYFGPGTRLTVL.

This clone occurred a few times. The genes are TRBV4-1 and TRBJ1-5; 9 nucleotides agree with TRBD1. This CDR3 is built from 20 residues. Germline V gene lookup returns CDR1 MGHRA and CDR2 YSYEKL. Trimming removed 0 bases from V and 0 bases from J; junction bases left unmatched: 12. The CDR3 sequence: CASSQDGPGQGAYSNQPQHF. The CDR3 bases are TGCGCCAGCAGCCAAGATGGGCCGGGACAGGGCGCGTATAGCAATCAGCCCCAGCATTTT.

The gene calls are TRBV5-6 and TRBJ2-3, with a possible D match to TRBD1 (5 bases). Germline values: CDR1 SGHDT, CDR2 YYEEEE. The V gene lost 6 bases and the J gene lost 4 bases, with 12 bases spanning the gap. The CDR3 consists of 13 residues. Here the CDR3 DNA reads TGTGCCAGCAACCTGGGGCAGTCAGATACGCAGTATTTT. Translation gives CASNLGQSDTQYF.

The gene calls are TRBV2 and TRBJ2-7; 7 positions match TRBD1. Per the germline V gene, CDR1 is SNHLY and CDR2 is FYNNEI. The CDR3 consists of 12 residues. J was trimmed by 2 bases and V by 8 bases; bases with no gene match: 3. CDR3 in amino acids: CASGGQPYEQYF. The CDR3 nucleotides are TGTGCCAGCGGGGGACAGCCCTACGAGCAGTACTTC. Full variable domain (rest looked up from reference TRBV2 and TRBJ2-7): EPEVTQTPSHQVTQMGQEVILRCVPISNHLYFYWYRQILGQKVEFLVSFYNNEISEKSEIFDDQFSVERPDGSNFTLKIRSTKLEDSAMYFCASGGQPYEQYFGPGTRLTVT.

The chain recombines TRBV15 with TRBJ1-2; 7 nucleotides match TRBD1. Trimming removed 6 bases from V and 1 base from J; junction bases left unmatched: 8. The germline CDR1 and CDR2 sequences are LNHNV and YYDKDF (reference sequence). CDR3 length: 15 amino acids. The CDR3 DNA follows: TGTGCCACCAGTCTTGGACAGGAATTTAACTATGGCTACACCTTC. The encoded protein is CATSLGQEFNYGYTF.

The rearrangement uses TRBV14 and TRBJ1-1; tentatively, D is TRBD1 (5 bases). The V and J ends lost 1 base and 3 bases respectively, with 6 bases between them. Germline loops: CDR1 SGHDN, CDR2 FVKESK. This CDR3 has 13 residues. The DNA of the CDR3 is TGTGCCAGCAGCCAAGGCAGGGACACTGAAGCTTTCTTT. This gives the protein CASSQGRDTEAFF.

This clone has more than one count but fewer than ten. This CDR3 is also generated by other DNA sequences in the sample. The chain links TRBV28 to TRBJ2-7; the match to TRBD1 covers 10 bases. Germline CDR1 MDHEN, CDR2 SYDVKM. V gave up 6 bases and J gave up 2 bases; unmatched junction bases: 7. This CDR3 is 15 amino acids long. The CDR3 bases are TGTGCCAGCAGCCCCCCGGGACAGGGGACCTACGAGCAGTACTTC. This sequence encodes CASSPPGQGTYEQYF.

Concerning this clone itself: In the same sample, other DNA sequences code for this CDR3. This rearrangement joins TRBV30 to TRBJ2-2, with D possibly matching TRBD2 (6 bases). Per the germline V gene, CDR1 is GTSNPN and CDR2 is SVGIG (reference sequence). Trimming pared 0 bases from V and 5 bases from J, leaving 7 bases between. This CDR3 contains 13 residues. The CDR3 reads CAWSVRGTGELFF. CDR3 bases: TGTGCCTGGAGTGTACGGGGGACCGGGGAGCTGTTTTTT.

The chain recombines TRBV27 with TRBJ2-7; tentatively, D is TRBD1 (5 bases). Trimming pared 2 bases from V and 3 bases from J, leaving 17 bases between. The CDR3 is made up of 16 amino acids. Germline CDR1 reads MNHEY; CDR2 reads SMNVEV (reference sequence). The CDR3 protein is CASSLGASQSYYEQYF. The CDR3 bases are TGTGCCAGCAGTTTAGGGGCTTCGCAGTCCTACTACGAGCAGTACTTC.

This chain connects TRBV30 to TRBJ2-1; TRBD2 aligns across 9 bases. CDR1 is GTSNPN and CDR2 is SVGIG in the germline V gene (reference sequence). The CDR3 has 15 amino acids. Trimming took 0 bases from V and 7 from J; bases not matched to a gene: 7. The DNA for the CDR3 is TGTGCCTGGAGTGTGCGGGGGGGCCGTCGAAATGAGCAGTTCTTC. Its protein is CAWSVRGGRRNEQFF.

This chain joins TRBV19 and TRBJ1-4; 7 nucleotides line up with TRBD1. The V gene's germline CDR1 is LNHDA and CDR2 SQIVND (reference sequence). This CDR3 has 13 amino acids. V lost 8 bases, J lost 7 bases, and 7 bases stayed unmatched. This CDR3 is CASSGQRSEKLFF. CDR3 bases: TGTGCCAGTTCGGGACAGAGGTCTGAAAAACTGTTTTTT. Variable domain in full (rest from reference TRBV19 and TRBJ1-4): DGGITQSPKYLFRKEGQNVTLSCEQNLNHDAMYWYRQDPGQGLRLIYYSQIVNDFQKGDIAEGYSVSREKKESFPLTVTSAQKNPTAFYLCASSGQRSEKLFFGSGTQLSVL.

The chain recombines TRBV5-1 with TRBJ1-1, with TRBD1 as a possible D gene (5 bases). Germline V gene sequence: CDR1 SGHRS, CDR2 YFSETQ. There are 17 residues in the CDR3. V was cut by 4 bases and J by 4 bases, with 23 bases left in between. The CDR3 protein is CASSPGLQDFLTTEAFF. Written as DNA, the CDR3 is TGCGCCAGCAGCCCGGGACTCCAAGATTTTTTAACCACTGAAGCTTTCTTT.

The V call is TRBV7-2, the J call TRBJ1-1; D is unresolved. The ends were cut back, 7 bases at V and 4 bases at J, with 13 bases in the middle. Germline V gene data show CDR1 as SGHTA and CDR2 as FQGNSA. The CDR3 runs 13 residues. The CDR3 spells CASIILQSTEAFF. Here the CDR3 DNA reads TGTGCCAGCATCATCCTACAGTCCACTGAAGCTTTCTTT.

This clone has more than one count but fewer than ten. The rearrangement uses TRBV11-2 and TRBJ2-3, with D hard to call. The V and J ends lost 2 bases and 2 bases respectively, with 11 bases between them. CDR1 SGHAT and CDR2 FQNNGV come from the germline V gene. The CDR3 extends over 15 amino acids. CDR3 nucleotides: TGTGCCAGCAGCTTATTAGACCTAGACACAGATACGCAGTATTTT. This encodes CASSLLDLDTDTQYF.

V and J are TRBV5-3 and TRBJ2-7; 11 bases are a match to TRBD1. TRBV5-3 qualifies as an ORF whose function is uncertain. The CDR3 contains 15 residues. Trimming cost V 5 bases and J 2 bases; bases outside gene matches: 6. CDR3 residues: CARRKDRGRTYEQYF. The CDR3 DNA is TGTGCCAGAAGAAAGGACAGGGGGCGCACCTACGAGCAGTACTTC.

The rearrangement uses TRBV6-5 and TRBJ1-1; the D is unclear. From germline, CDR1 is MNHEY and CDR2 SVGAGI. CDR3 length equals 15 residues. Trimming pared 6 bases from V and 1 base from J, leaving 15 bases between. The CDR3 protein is CASRVDREWNTEAFF. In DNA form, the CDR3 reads TGTGCCAGCAGGGTTGACCGGGAATGGAACACTGAAGCTTTCTTT.

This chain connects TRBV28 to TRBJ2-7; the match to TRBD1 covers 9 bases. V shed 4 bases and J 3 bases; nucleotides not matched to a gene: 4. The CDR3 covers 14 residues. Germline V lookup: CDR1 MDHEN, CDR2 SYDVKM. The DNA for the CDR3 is TGTGCCAGCAGTTCCGGGGACAGGGACTACGAGCAGTACTTC. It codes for CASSSGDRDYEQYF.

For the CDR3, the DNA is TGTGCCTGGAACAGGGGGAGAGACAGAGGGGGGGAGGGAGAGCAGTACTTC. Translation: CAWNRGRDRGGEGEQYF. V gene TRBV30 combines with J gene TRBJ2-7; possibly TRBD1 for D (8 bases). The CDR3 covers 17 residues. V was pared by 4 bases and J by 7 bases, with 29 bases between. The germline CDR1 and CDR2 sequences are GTSNPN and SVGIG (reference sequence). The variable domain in full, completed from reference TRBV30 and TRBJ2-7, reads SQTIHQWPATLVQPVGSPLSLECTVEGTSNPNLYWYRQAAGRGLQLLFYSVGIGQISSEVPQNLSASRPQDRQFILSSKKLLLSDSGFYLCAWNRGRDRGGEGEQYFGPGTRLTVT.